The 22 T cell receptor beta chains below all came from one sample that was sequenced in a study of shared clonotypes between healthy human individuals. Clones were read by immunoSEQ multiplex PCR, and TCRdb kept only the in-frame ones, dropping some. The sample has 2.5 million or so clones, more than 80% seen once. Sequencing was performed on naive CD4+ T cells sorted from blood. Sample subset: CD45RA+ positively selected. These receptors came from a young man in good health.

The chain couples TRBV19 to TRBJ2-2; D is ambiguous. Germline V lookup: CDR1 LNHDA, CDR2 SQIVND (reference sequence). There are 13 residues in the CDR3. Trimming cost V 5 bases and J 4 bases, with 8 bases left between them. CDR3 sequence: CASSWQITGELFF. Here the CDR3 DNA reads TGTGCCAGTAGTTGGCAGATCACCGGGGAGCTGTTTTTT.

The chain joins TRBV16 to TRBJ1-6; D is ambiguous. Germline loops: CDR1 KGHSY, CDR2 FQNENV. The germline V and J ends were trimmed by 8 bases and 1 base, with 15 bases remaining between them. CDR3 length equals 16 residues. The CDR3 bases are TGTGCCAGCTCCGGGCTTTCGCAGTCCTATAATTCACCCCTCCACTTT. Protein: CASSGLSQSYNSPLHF.

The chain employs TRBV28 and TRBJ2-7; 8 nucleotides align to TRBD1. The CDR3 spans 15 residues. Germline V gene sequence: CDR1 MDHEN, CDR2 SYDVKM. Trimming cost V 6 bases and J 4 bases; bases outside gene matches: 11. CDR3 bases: TGTGCCAGCAGCGGACAGGGTAGGGGAGGATACGAGCAGTACTTC. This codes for CASSGQGRGGYEQYF.

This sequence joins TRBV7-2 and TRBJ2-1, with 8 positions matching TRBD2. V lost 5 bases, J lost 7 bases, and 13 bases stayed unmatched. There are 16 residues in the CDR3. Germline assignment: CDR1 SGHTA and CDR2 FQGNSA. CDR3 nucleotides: TGTGCCAGCAGCGGCGCGGGCGCGGGAGGAGGGAATGAGCAGTTCTTC. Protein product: CASSGAGAGGGNEQFF.

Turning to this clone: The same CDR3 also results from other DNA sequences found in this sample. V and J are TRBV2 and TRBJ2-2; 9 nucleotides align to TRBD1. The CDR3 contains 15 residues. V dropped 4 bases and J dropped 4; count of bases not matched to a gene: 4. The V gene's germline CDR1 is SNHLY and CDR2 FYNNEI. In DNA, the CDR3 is TGTGCCAGCAGTGTACAGGGGGCGGGCACCGGGGAGCTGTTTTTT. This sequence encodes CASSVQGAGTGELFF.

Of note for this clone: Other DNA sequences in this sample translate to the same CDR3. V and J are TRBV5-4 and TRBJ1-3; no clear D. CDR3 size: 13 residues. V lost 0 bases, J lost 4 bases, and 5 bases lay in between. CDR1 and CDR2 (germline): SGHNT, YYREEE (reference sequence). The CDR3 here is CASSLAGGNTIYF. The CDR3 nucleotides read TGTGCCAGCAGCTTGGCCGGGGGAAACACCATATATTTT.

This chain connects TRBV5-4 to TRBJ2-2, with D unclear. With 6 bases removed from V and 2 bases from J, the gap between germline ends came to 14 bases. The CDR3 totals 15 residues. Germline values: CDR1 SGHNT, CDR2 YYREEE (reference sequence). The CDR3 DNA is TGTGCCAGCAAAAGTTACCAGTCCAACACCGGGGAGCTGTTTTTT. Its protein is CASKSYQSNTGELFF. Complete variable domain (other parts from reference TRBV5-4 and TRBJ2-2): ETGVTQSPTHLIKTRGQQVTLRCSSQSGHNTVSWYQQALGQGPQFIFQYYREEENGRGNFPPRFSGLQFPNYSSELNVNALELDDSALYLCASKSYQSNTGELFFGEGSRLTVL.

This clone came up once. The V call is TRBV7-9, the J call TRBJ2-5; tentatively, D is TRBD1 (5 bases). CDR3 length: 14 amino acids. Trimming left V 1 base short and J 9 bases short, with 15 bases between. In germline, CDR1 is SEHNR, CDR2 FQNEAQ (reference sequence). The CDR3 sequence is CASSLGGPTTSQYF. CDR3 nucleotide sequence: TGTGCCAGCAGCTTAGGGGGCCCTACTACTTCCCAGTACTTC.

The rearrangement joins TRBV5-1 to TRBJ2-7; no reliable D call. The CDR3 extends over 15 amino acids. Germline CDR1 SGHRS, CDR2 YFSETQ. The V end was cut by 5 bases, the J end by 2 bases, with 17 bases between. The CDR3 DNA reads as TGCGCCAGCAGGGAAACCTTGACGGGTACCTACGAGCAGTACTTC. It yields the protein CASRETLTGTYEQYF.

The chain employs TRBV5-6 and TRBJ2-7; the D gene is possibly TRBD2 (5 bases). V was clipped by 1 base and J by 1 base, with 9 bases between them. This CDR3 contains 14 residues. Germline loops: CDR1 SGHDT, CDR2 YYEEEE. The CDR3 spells CASSLPAVSYEQYF. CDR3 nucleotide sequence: TGTGCCAGCAGCTTGCCAGCGGTATCCTACGAGCAGTACTTC.

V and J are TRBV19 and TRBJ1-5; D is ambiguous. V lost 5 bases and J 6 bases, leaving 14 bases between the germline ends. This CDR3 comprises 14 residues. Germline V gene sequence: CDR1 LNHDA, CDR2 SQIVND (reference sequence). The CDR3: CASSAQMSGQPQHF. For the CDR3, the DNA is TGTGCCAGTAGTGCCCAGATGAGCGGTCAGCCCCAGCATTTT. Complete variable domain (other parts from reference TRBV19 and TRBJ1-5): DGGITQSPKYLFRKEGQNVTLSCEQNLNHDAMYWYRQDPGQGLRLIYYSQIVNDFQKGDIAEGYSVSREKKESFPLTVTSAQKNPTAFYLCASSAQMSGQPQHFGDGTRLSIL.

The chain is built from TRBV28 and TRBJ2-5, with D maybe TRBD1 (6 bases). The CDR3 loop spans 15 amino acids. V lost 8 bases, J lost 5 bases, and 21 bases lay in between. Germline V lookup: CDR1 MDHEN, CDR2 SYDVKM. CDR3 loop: CASWARTVPRETQYF. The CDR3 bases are TGTGCCAGCTGGGCGAGGACAGTGCCACGGGAGACCCAGTACTTC.

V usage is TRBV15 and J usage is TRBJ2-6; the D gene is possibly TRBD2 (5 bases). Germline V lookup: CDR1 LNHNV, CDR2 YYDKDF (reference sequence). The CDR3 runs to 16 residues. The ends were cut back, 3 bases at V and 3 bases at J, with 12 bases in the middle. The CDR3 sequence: CATSSARDIGANVLTF. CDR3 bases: TGTGCCACCAGCAGTGCGAGGGATATTGGGGCCAACGTCCTGACTTTC.

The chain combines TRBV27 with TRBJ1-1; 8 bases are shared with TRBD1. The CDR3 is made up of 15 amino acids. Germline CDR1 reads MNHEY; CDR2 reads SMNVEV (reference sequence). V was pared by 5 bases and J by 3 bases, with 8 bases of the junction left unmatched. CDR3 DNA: TGTGCCAGCAGTCATCCGACAGGGGCGGACACTGAAGCTTTCTTT. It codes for CASSHPTGADTEAFF.

The chain's CDR3 is CASTRGGTGANVLTF. DNA for the CDR3: TGTGCCAGCACCAGAGGGGGCACAGGGGCCAACGTCCTGACTTTC. The chain combines TRBV7-8 with TRBJ2-6; 7 bases agree with TRBD1. This CDR3 comprises 15 residues. Trimming took 7 bases from V and 4 from J; bases not matched to a gene: 7. CDR1 and CDR2 (germline): SGHVS, FQNEAQ.

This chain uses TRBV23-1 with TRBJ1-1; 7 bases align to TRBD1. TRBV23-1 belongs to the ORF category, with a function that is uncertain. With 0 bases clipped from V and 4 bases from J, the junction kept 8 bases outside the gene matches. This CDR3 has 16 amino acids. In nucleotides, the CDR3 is TGCGCCAGCAGTCAATCAGGACAGGTAAAGTGCACTGAAGCTTTCTTT. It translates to CASSQSGQVKCTEAFF.

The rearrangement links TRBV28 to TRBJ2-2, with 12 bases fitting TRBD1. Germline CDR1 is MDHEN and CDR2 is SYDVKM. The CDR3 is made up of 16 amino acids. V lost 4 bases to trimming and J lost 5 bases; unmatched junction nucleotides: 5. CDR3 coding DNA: TGTGCCAGCAGTTCCTCGGGACAGGGGGCGACCGGGGAGCTGTTTTTT. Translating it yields CASSSSGQGATGELFF.

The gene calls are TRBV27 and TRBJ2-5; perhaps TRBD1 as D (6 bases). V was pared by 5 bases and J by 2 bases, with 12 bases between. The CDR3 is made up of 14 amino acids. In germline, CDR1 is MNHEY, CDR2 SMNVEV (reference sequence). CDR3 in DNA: TGTGCCAGCAGTCTCCTGGACAGACAAGAGACCCAGTACTTC. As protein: CASSLLDRQETQYF.

The CDR3 reads CASNQPGGRTKGEQYF. Here the CDR3 DNA reads TGTGCCAGCAACCAACCGGGCGGCCGGACAAAAGGAGAGCAGTACTTC. The chain joins TRBV2 to TRBJ2-7; possible D gene TRBD1, 5 bases. The germline V gene has CDR1 SNHLY and CDR2 FYNNEI. The CDR3 is 16 residues long. V dropped 7 bases and J dropped 7 bases, with 26 bases sitting between them.

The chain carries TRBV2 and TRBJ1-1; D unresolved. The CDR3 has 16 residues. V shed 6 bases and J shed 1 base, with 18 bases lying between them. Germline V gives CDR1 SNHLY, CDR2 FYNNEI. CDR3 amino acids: CASSRAGGRTNTEAFF. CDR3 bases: TGTGCCAGCAGCCGCGCGGGAGGGCGGACGAACACTGAAGCTTTCTTT. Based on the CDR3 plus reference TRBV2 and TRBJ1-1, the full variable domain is EPEVTQTPSHQVTQMGQEVILRCVPISNHLYFYWYRQILGQKVEFLVSFYNNEISEKSEIFDDQFSVERPDGSNFTLKIRSTKLEDSAMYFCASSRAGGRTNTEAFFGQGTRLTVV.

This CDR3 is CASGTQGTLSSPLHF. The CDR3 nucleotides read TGTGCCAGCGGTACTCAGGGGACTCTTAGTTCACCCCTCCACTTT. The chain couples TRBV5-4 to TRBJ1-6, with D perhaps TRBD1 (6 bases). Germline V gene data show CDR1 as SGHNT and CDR2 as YYREEE (reference sequence). Between the trimmed V and J ends, which lost 7 bases and 9 bases, there was a span of 20 bases. There are 15 residues in the CDR3.

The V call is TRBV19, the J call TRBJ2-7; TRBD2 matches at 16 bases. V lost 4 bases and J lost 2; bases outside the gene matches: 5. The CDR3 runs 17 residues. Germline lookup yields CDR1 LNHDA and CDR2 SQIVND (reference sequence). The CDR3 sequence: CASSTSGTSGGAYEQYF. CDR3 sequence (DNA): TGTGCCAGTAGTACCTCCGGGACTAGCGGGGGGGCCTACGAGCAGTACTTC.